These T cell receptor beta chains were read from a single sample in a study of blood T cell repertoires in COVID-19. Data came from immunoSEQ multiplex PCR; TCRdb stores just in-frame clones and leaves some out. The sample includes 160,000 or so clones, about 90% of them seen just once. Sequenced input: peripheral blood. The receptors were gathered from a man aged 55 to 69 with acute or convalescent COVID-19. The CDR3 runs from the conserved cysteine through the conserved F or W. The D gene is left open where the match is weak.

V gene	D gene	J gene	CDR3 protein
TRBV5-1	NA	TRBJ2-6	CASSLVSAGYSGANVLTF
TRBV18	TRBD1	TRBJ2-1	CASSPYRTGGHNEQFF
TRBV18	TRBD2	TRBJ2-7	CASSPPSTSGGGEQYF
TRBV3-1/TRBV3-2	TRBD1	TRBJ1-2	CASSQDNRGRLGYTF
TRBV6-5	NA	TRBJ2-1	CASSYRVGNEQFF
TRBV5-1	NA	TRBJ1-1	CASSLGTKNTEAFF
TRBV6-1	TRBD1	TRBJ2-1	CASSVFRGQGADEQFF
TRBV5-5	TRBD1	TRBJ2-7	CASSPGQGEYEQYF
TRBV6-1	TRBD1	TRBJ1-1	CASSDLQGMTEAFF
TRBV28	TRBD1	TRBJ1-2	CASSIPGQGADYGYTF
TRBV5-1	NA	TRBJ2-1	CASSPRASLRGNNEQFF
TRBV9	TRBD2	TRBJ2-7	CASSLIAGAGYEQYF
TRBV19	TRBD1	TRBJ1-5	CASRQGTGWNQPQHF
TRBV18	NA	TRBJ1-3	CASSPTASSGNTIYF
TRBV7-2	TRBD1	TRBJ2-7	CASSYRGQGSREQYF
TRBV5-5	NA	TRBJ2-2	CASSLDPFGGTGELFF